The clone carrying this T cell receptor (beta chain) was seen only a few times. Sequencing used immunoSEQ multiplex PCR; TCRdb keeps in-frame clones, though not all of them. The sample carries more than 120,000 clones, 91% recorded once. This entry comes from a study of control samples from healthy donors and cancer patients. V was shortened by 6 bases and J by 5 bases, with 11 bases between the two germline ends. CDR3 length: 13 amino acids. The source is a man between 25 and 39 years old in good health. Sequences were obtained from blood. This chain uses TRBV12-3 or TRBV12-4 with TRBJ2-1, with a possible D match to TRBD1 (6 bases). The CDR3 DNA is TGTGCCAGCAGGGGGGCTGGGAACAATGAGCAGTTCTTC. Protein product: CASRGAGNNEQFF.